These 26 T cell receptor beta chains were all obtained from the same sample, sequenced in a study of a mutant IDH1 vaccine in newly diagnosed glioma. No antigen has been assigned to these receptors. The assay was immunoSEQ multiplex PCR, and TCRdb's table has in-frame clones only and misses some. The sample holds some 130,000 clones; around 77% are singletons and the top ten take 5.5%. The time point is: week 11, during vaccination. A 20-mer mutant IDH1 peptide at 300 ug was injected subcutaneously with topical imiquimod. This specimen consisted of PBMCs, obtained from a glioma patient whose treatment included an IDH1 peptide vaccine. The receptors here all came from a man aged 35 to 55 with glioma.

The rearrangement joins TRBV6-5 to TRBJ2-1, with unresolved D. The CDR3 length is 14 residues. The V end was cut by 0 bases, the J end by 4 bases, with 7 bases between. Germline loops: CDR1 MNHEY, CDR2 SVGAGI. The CDR3 spells CASSYSNWYNEQFF. CDR3 in DNA: TGTGCCAGCAGTTACTCAAATTGGTACAATGAGCAGTTCTTC.

The chain uses TRBV7-2 and TRBJ2-7; 7 bases are shared with TRBD1. The CDR3 sequence is 14 residues long. Unmatched junction bases numbered 8, after V lost 4 bases and J lost 5 bases. Looked up from germline, CDR1 is SGHTA and CDR2 is FQGNSA. In nucleotides, the CDR3 is TGTGCCAGCAGCTACCGGACAGGATCCAACGAGCAGTACTTC. It is translated as CASSYRTGSNEQYF. The full variable domain, with the rest looked up from reference TRBV7-2 and TRBJ2-7, is GAGVSQSPSNKVTEKGKDVELRCDPISGHTALYWYRQSLGQGLEFLIYFQGNSAPDKSGLPSDRFSAERTGGSVSTLTIQRTQQEDSAVYLCASSYRTGSNEQYFGPGTRLTVT.

The chain couples TRBV19 to TRBJ1-5, with TRBD1 identical over 8 bases. CDR1 and CDR2 (germline): LNHDA, SQIVND (reference sequence). With 3 bases clipped from V and 2 bases from J, the junction kept 3 bases outside the gene matches. The CDR3 is 15 residues long. This CDR3 is CASSITGQGNQPQHF. CDR3 DNA sequence: TGTGCCAGTAGTATCACGGGACAGGGCAATCAGCCCCAGCATTTT. The whole variable domain, filled in from reference TRBV19 and TRBJ1-5, reads DGGITQSPKYLFRKEGQNVTLSCEQNLNHDAMYWYRQDPGQGLRLIYYSQIVNDFQKGDIAEGYSVSREKKESFPLTVTSAQKNPTAFYLCASSITGQGNQPQHFGDGTRLSIL.

V usage is TRBV15 and J usage is TRBJ2-7; D call uncertain. CDR1 is LNHNV and CDR2 is YYDKDF in the germline V gene (reference sequence). The V end was cut by 0 bases, the J end by 0 bases, with 6 bases between. The CDR3 length is 14 residues. The CDR3 protein is CATSRDSTSYEQYF. As DNA, the CDR3 is TGTGCCACCAGCAGAGACTCGACCTCCTACGAGCAGTACTTC.

The chain recombines TRBV4-3 with TRBJ1-2; D gene uncertain. V was cut by 0 bases and J by 5 bases, with 7 bases left in between. The CDR3 is 13 residues long. Per germline, CDR1 LGHNA and CDR2 YSLEER. The CDR3 reads CASSQEEPYGYTF. The DNA of the CDR3 is TGCGCCAGCAGCCAAGAGGAGCCTTATGGCTACACCTTC.

The chain uses TRBV5-1 and TRBJ2-3; the match to TRBD2 covers 12 bases. The germline CDR1 and CDR2 sequences are SGHRS and YFSETQ. CDR3 length: 15 residues. V dropped 5 bases and J dropped 6; count of bases not matched to a gene: 7. CDR3 in DNA: TGCGCCAGCAGTAAATCTAGCGGGAGGGCGGATACGCAGTATTTT. As protein: CASSKSSGRADTQYF.

This sequence joins TRBV5-1 and TRBJ2-7; no clear D gene. Germline V gene lookup returns CDR1 SGHRS and CDR2 YFSETQ. V was clipped by 0 bases and J by 0 bases, with 10 bases between them. The CDR3 runs to 15 residues. The CDR3 reads CASSLVTVSSYEQYF. CDR3 in DNA: TGCGCCAGCAGCTTGGTAACGGTGAGCTCCTACGAGCAGTACTTC.

The chain uses TRBV19 and TRBJ2-2, with 11 bases fitting TRBD2. Germline V gene sequence: CDR1 LNHDA, CDR2 SQIVND (reference sequence). The CDR3 is 14 amino acids. The junction had 1 base not matched to a gene; V was cut back by 6 bases and J by 4 bases. CDR3 DNA sequence: TGTGCCAGTAGGACTAGCGGGATCACCGGGGAGCTGTTTTTT. Translated, it gives CASRTSGITGELFF.

Of note for this clone: One junction end disagrees with the germline gene, perhaps due to a read error. V gene TRBV7-7 combines with J gene TRBJ2-3; D could derive from TRBD1 or TRBD2 (5 bases each). Germline CDR1 is SSHAT and CDR2 is FNYEAQ (reference sequence). This CDR3 comprises 15 residues. In DNA form, the CDR3 reads TGTGCTAGCAGCTTAGCGCAGGGCATTGGAGATACGCAGTATTTT. Protein product: CASSLAQGIGDTQYF.

This chain links TRBV5-8 with TRBJ2-5; the match to TRBD2 covers 13 bases. The CDR3 length is 16 residues. Germline V gene data show CDR1 as SGHTS and CDR2 as YDEGEE. The junction had 8 bases not matched to a gene; V was cut back by 5 bases and J by 4 bases. DNA for the CDR3: TGTGCCAGCAGTTGGGCCGGACTAGCGGGGGTAGAGACCCAGTACTTC. It encodes CASSWAGLAGVETQYF.

This clone appeared a single time. J is TRBJ1-2 and V is TRBV2; D not resolved. The ends were cut back, 3 bases at V and 2 bases at J, with 4 bases in the middle. Germline V gene data show CDR1 as SNHLY and CDR2 as FYNNEI. The CDR3 loop spans 12 amino acids. CDR3 bases: TGTGCCAGCAGTGACAGCAACTATGGCTACACCTTC. Protein product: CASSDSNYGYTF.

This clone has a handful of counts. Distinct nucleotide sequences in the sample also encode this CDR3. V is TRBV15 and J is TRBJ1-1; no reliable D call. Trimming shortened V by 1 base and J by 1 base, and 4 bases separated the two germline ends. The CDR3 spans 13 residues. The V gene's germline CDR1 is LNHNV and CDR2 YYDKDF (reference sequence). In nucleotides, the CDR3 is TGTGCCACCAGCAGAGGACAGAACACTGAAGCTTTCTTT. It codes for CATSRGQNTEAFF.

This clone occurred once. The chain links TRBV5-4 to TRBJ2-1, with unresolved D. V lost 0 bases, J lost 9 bases, and 13 bases lay in between. This CDR3 is built from 14 residues. Looked up from germline, CDR1 is SGHNT and CDR2 is YYREEE (reference sequence). CDR3 sequence (DNA): TGTGCCAGCAGCTTGGAAGGTCTCCTGGGTGAGCAGTTCTTC. Amino acids: CASSLEGLLGEQFF.

The rearrangement joins TRBV7-2 to TRBJ1-4; perhaps TRBD1 as D (5 bases). There are 14 residues in the CDR3. Germline loops: CDR1 SGHTA, CDR2 FQGNSA. V was shortened by 4 bases and J by 7 bases, with 13 bases between the two germline ends. The DNA of the CDR3 is TGTGCCAGCAGCTCGGGGGGTAAGGGTGAAAAACTGTTTTTT. Its translation: CASSSGGKGEKLFF.

The rearrangement uses TRBV5-4 and TRBJ2-1, with 7 nucleotides matching TRBD2. Germline V gene sequence: CDR1 SGHNT, CDR2 YYREEE (reference sequence). The J segment lost 8 bases and the V segment lost 3 bases, leaving 14 bases of the junction unmatched. The CDR3 contains 16 residues. CDR3 in amino acids: CASSSGRGRGIDEQFF. The CDR3 DNA follows: TGTGCCAGCAGCTCGGGTCGAGGGAGGGGTATCGATGAGCAGTTCTTC. The full variable domain, with the rest looked up from reference TRBV5-4 and TRBJ2-1, is ETGVTQSPTHLIKTRGQQVTLRCSSQSGHNTVSWYQQALGQGPQFIFQYYREEENGRGNFPPRFSGLQFPNYSSELNVNALELDDSALYLCASSSGRGRGIDEQFFGPGTRLTVL.

This clone appeared once. The chain uses TRBV6-4 and TRBJ1-2, with unresolved D. With 0 bases removed from V and 3 bases from J, the gap between germline ends came to 11 bases. The length of the CDR3 is 15 residues. In germline, CDR1 is MRHNA, CDR2 SNTAGT. In DNA form, the CDR3 reads TGTGCCAGCAGTGACTCAGGAGGGCCCTACTATGGCTACACCTTC. It is translated as CASSDSGGPYYGYTF.

This clone was seen only once. This chain links TRBV19 with TRBJ1-5; D perhaps matches TRBD1 (6 bases). CDR3 length: 15 amino acids. Germline CDR1 is LNHDA and CDR2 is SQIVND (reference sequence). Trimming left V 4 bases short and J 4 bases short, with 14 bases between. CDR3 DNA sequence: TGTGCCAGTAGTACCAGACAGGACGTGAATCAGCCCCAGCATTTT. Protein sequence: CASSTRQDVNQPQHF.

The rearrangement uses TRBV28 and TRBJ2-7; TRBD1 aligns across 9 bases. Germline CDR1 MDHEN, CDR2 SYDVKM. This CDR3 contains 14 residues. The trim removed 6 bases at V and 6 bases at J, leaving 9 bases unmatched. CDR3 in amino acids: CASSTHRGRLEQYF. The CDR3 DNA is TGTGCCAGCAGCACCCACAGGGGGCGCCTCGAGCAGTACTTC.

CDR3 coding DNA: TGTGCCAGCAGACCCGCGCTCAGGGAGTCCTACGAGCAGTACTTC. Translating gives CASRPALRESYEQYF. V is TRBV7-2 and J is TRBJ2-7; D tentatively reads TRBD1 or TRBD2 (5 bases each). V lost 6 bases to trimming and J lost 1 base, with 16 bases between them. The CDR3 has 15 residues. Germline-derived CDR1 and CDR2 are SGHTA and FQGNSA. Using reference TRBV7-2 and TRBJ2-7 for the parts outside the CDR3, the full variable domain is GAGVSQSPSNKVTEKGKDVELRCDPISGHTALYWYRQSLGQGLEFLIYFQGNSAPDKSGLPSDRFSAERTGGSVSTLTIQRTQQEDSAVYLCASRPALRESYEQYFGPGTRLTVT.

This chain connects TRBV15 to TRBJ1-1; D is uncertain. Between the trimmed V and J ends, which lost 8 bases and 6 bases, there was a span of 10 bases. Per germline, CDR1 LNHNV and CDR2 YYDKDF (reference sequence). This CDR3 has 11 amino acids. The CDR3 spells CATSGMSEAFF. For the CDR3, the DNA is TGTGCCACCTCCGGTATGTCTGAAGCTTTCTTT.

This clone was seen a few times. This CDR3 is also generated by other DNA sequences in the sample. This CDR3 reads CASSLSGNTIYF. DNA for the CDR3: TGTGCCAGCAGCTTATCTGGAAACACCATATATTTT. The rearrangement uses TRBV7-9 and TRBJ1-3; D unclear. V was clipped by 2 bases and J by 1 base, with 0 bases between them. CDR1 is SEHNR and CDR2 is FQNEAQ in the germline V gene (reference sequence). The CDR3 is 12 amino acids.

This chain joins TRBV5-1 and TRBJ1-1; tentative D call: TRBD1 (5 bases). This CDR3 is built from 16 residues. From germline, CDR1 is SGHRS and CDR2 YFSETQ. Trimming took 1 base from V and 1 from J, leaving 14 bases between them. The CDR3 sequence: CASSLIVSGRNTEAFF. The CDR3 DNA sequence: TGCGCCAGCAGCTTGATCGTTTCAGGGAGGAACACTGAAGCTTTCTTT.

The rearrangement joins TRBV29-1 to TRBJ2-3, with a possible D match to TRBD2 (5 bases). The germline CDR1 and CDR2 sequences are SQVTM and ANQGSEA. The CDR3 extends over 15 amino acids. Trimming left V 5 bases short and J 4 bases short, with 19 bases between. The CDR3 reads CSVFEFGMVADTQYF. The CDR3 bases are TGCAGCGTTTTCGAGTTCGGGATGGTAGCAGATACGCAGTATTTT.

This rearrangement joins TRBV6-5 to TRBJ2-3; D ambiguous. The germline V gene has CDR1 MNHEY and CDR2 SVGAGI. The CDR3 spans 13 residues. With 6 bases removed from V and 6 bases from J, the gap between germline ends came to 13 bases. CDR3 DNA sequence: TGTGCCAGCAGGCCCACCCGGCAGGATACGCAGTATTTT. Residues: CASRPTRQDTQYF.

The chain employs TRBV7-9 and TRBJ1-2; perhaps TRBD1 as D (5 bases). The CDR3 is 14 residues long. The germline V gene has CDR1 SEHNR and CDR2 FQNEAQ (reference sequence). V lost 7 bases to trimming and J lost 4 bases, with 16 bases between them. CDR3 sequence: CASTPGQGSYGYTF. The CDR3 nucleotides read TGTGCCAGCACCCCAGGTCAGGGATCCTATGGCTACACCTTC.

This clone was recorded a few times. This same CDR3 is encoded by further DNA sequences in the sample. This sequence joins TRBV5-4 and TRBJ1-1; a weak D match, TRBD1 (5 bases). CDR3 length: 14 amino acids. CDR1 and CDR2 from the germline V gene are SGHNT and YYREEE (reference sequence). Trimming cost V 4 bases and J 5 bases, with 15 bases left between them. This CDR3 reads CASSLGQGRTEAFF. The CDR3 nucleotides read TGTGCCAGCAGCCTTGGGCAGGGTAGGACTGAAGCTTTCTTT.